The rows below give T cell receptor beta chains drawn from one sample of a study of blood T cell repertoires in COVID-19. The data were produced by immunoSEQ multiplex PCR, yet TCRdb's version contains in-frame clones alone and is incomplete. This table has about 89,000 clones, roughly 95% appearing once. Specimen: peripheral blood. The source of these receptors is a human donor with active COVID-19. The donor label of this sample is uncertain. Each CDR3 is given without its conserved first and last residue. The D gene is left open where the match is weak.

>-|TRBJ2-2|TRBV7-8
ASSSILGPNTGELF
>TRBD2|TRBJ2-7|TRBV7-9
ASSARGDEQY
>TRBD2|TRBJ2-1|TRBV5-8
ASSRGTSGSSDEQF
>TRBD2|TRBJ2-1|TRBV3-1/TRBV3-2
ASSQASSGRGEQF
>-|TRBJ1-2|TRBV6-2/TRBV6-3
ASSYSQMTVDYGYT
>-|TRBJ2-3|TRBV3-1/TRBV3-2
ASSLRRSTDTQY
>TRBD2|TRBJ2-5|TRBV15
ATSRLGLAGGETQY
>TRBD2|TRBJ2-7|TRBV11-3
ASSSGTSGGSYEQY
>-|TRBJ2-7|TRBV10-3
AIMAQGASYEQY
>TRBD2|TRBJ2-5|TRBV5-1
ASSLVPGLGLETQY
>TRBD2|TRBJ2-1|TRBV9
ASSAGGTLSYNEQF
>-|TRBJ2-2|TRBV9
ASSVNSFTGELF
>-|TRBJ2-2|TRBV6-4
ASSDSTGRLNTGELF
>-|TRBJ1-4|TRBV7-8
ASSSRGGVEKLF
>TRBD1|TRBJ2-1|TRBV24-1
ASQNTTGWLF
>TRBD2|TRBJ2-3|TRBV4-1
ASSLRGAGDTQY
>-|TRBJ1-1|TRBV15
ATSRDGVAGTEAF
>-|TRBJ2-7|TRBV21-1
ASSRKPPGRGRYYEQY
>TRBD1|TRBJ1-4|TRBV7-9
ASSFGDRTLLNEKLF
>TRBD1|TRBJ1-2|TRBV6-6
ASTSISGTEEYGYT
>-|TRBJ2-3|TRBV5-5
ASRRGSSSTDTQY
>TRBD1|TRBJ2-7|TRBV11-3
ASSPPGQNSYEQY
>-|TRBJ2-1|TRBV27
ASRRTRDSGNEQF
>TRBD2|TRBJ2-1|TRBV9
ASSVGELAGAYNEQF
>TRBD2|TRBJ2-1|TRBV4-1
ASSQIPGLAGGSNAYNEQF
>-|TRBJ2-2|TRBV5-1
ASSSGVTGELF
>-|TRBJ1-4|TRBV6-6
ASSYGGTTEKLF
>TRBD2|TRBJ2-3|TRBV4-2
ASSQASGGATDTQY
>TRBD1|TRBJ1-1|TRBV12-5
ASGLIVDREATEAF
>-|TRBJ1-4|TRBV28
ASSLGGITNEKLF
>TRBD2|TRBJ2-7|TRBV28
ASRRTSGGSYEQY
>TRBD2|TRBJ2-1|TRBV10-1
ASRGLSGRAFNEQF
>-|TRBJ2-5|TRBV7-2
ASSSPVRRVFY
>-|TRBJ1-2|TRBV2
ASNRQAGGYT
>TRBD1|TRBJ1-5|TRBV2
ARTWTTGQEISTQPQH
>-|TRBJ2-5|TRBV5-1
ASSLAVETQY
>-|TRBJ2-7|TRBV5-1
ASSTGQIAGTSYEQY
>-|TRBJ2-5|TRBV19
ASSITHRVGETQY
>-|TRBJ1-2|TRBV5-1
ASSLQGSNYGYT
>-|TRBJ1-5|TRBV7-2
ASSLEGVGNQPQH
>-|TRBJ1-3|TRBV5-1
ASSLDLSSGNTIY
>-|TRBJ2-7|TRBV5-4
ASTKGGGGSYEQY
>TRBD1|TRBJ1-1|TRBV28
ASSSGTGRIF
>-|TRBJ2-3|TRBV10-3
AISESAGIPRSTDTQY
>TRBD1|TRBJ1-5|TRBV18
ASSPETGAVGQPQH
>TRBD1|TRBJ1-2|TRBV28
ASSPGGGYT
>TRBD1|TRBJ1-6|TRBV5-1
ASSPQGSGNSPLH
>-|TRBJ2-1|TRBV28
ASRPNWGVYNEQF
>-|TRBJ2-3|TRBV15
ATSRDTGDTDTQY
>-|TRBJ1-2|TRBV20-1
SARADSTYT
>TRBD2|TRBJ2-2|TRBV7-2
ASSLGTSGRAPGELF
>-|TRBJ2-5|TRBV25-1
ASSILLGETQY
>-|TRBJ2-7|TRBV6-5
ASGRKSRGEQY